The present entry profiles one T cell receptor beta chain with its context. Its antigen target is currently unknown. The sample holds no much larger clone one base away, and base qualities are not on file. Patients with autoimmune disease history or receiving systemic immunosuppression were excluded from the trial. Peripheral blood for TCR sequencing was collected from all dose cohorts at baseline, on cycle 4 day 1, and on cycle 7 day 1. The samples were taken from a phase I, first-in-human, multicenter, open-label dose-escalation trial of ivuxolimab. The trial enrolled adults with locally advanced or metastatic head and neck squamous cell, hepatocellular, melanoma or renal cell carcinoma. CD4+ and CD8+ T cells were sorted separately from peripheral blood before TCR sequencing. This sample stems from a study of OX40 agonist ivuxolimab in advanced cancers. Context from the whole study: Ivuxolimab, which targeted the costimulatory receptor OX40 (CD134), was an agonistic, fully human IgG2 monoclonal antibody. The monotherapy dose-escalation portion (N ≈ 56 patients) of the phase I ivuxolimab trial is reported in the paper. Peripheral TCRbeta sequencing aimed to test whether ivuxolimab altered TCR sequence diversity and caused clonal T-cell expansion. Partial responses occurred in three dose-escalation patients: two with cutaneous melanoma and one with hepatocellular carcinoma. Of the roughly 50 dose-escalation patients, hepatocellular carcinoma was present in 19, melanoma in around 15, renal cell carcinoma in 9 and head and neck cancer in 9. Intravenous ivuxolimab was administered to patients every 2 weeks at six dose levels: 0.01, 0.1, 0.3, 1.5, 3 and 10 mg/kg. Prior anti-PD-1, anti-PD-L1 or anti-CTLA-4 therapy was permitted, and approximately 40% of dose-escalation patients had received checkpoint inhibitors. The dose-escalation cohort was approximately 83% male with a mean age of about 58 years, ranging from about 20 to 85. Points the paper makes about the study in general: Low levels of normalized T-cell clonal expansion were also seen in some patients who did not respond. At doses of 0.1 to 3.0 mg/kg, clonal expansion of both CD4+ and CD8+ blood T cells was observed from baseline to week 6. The antigen specificity of the peripheral T cells that underwent clonal expansion was not determined. After ivuxolimab, expanded clones were on average more numerous among CD8+ T cells than among CD4+ T cells. In the 0.1-3.0 mg/kg groups, partial responders were among the patients with the lowest normalized peripheral clonal expansion, particularly in CD8+ T cells.

Genomic DNA was isolated from the sorted cells so that the TCRbeta CDR3 region could be sequenced. The immunoSEQ Assay was used to sequence the TCRbeta CDR3 regions. Here the immuneACCESS table is served through TCRdb, limited to in-frame sequences with V and J called. Missing clones are a known gap in these copies; in checked studies unresolved V genes cover under half, and the rest lacks a known reason. Counted in this sample were about 50,000 clones; 79% of them appeared once. Approximately 1% of the sample lies in the top ten. The TCR originated in an adult with an advanced solid tumor such as melanoma, head and neck, liver or kidney cancer. The source was CD4+ or CD8+ T cells sorted from blood, collected in a trial of the OX40 agonist ivuxolimab.

The CDR3 has the sequence CASSLGGGLTSYNEQFF. The bases read TGCGCCAGCAGCTTGGGAGGTGGACTAACTTCCTACAATGAGCAGTTCTTC. The chain links TRBV5-1 with TRBJ2-1, and possibly TRBD2, on 6 matching bases. Trimming takes 0 bases from V and 1 base from J, and the germline ends sit 14 bases apart. The CDR3, from cysteine to phenylalanine, totals 17 residues. Only the CDR3 region is kept as DNA, spanning 51 bases read in frame from base 1. From the germline V gene, CDR1 is SGHRS and CDR2 is YFSETQ.